This T cell receptor (beta chain) was sequenced in a study of response to subunit inactivated influenza vaccine. CDR1 and CDR2 from the germline V gene are SNHLY and FYNNEI. V was pared by 2 bases and J by 3 bases, with 10 bases between. This CDR3 region has 14 residues. A single record per CDR3 protein comes from TCRdb applying MiXCR to the RT-PCR reads. In the table there are about 620,000 distinct CDR3 sequences, roughly 12% of which are singletons. These data also formed part of another study, on T cells expressing NK-cell markers. That publication notes: Making the TCR beta cDNA relied on 5'RACE template switching with UMIs.

The rearrangement joins TRBV2 to TRBJ1-2, with D possibly being TRBD1 (6 bases). This TCR was sampled from a man aged 45-65 years who received an inactivated influenza vaccine. Material: PBMCs from blood, obtained on the day of vaccination. CDR3 residues: CASSERQGHYGYTF. The CDR3 nucleotides read TGTGCCAGCAGTGAACGGCAGGGGCACTATGGCTACACCTTC.